The rows below give T cell receptor beta chains drawn from one sample of a study of cytomegalovirus exposure and HLA in healthy donors. TCRdb keeps only in-frame clones here, not all; method: immunoSEQ multiplex PCR. The sample holds about 150,000 clones, about 79% seen once. The sample consisted of PBMCs. These receptor sequences come from a male donor in good health and CMV-seronegative. Each CDR3 is given without its conserved first and last residue.

v_call: TRBV9
cdr3_aa: ASSAGTSGRAEEQY

v_call: TRBV18
cdr3_aa: ASSPDYQNYNEQF

v_call: TRBV7-7
cdr3_aa: ASSPRLASEQF

v_call: TRBV4-3
cdr3_aa: ASSQARTGSYEQY

v_call: TRBV9
cdr3_aa: ASSAGEVRTDTQY

v_call: TRBV27
cdr3_aa: ASTSRGITEAF

v_call: TRBV6-5
cdr3_aa: ASSYRGNTEAF

v_call: TRBV6-5
cdr3_aa: ASSYSRGNYGYT

v_call: TRBV15
cdr3_aa: ATSKRQGRDEQF

v_call: TRBV5-4
cdr3_aa: ASSKSGDGNIQY

v_call: TRBV2
cdr3_aa: ASSEPGQGGRRF

v_call: TRBV18
cdr3_aa: ASSPLRADGGSGNTIY

v_call: TRBV7-9
cdr3_aa: ASSSKGATNYGYT

v_call: TRBV25-1
cdr3_aa: ASSESGNTIY

v_call: TRBV21-1
cdr3_aa: ASSKPRQGRQYEQY

v_call: TRBV6-5
cdr3_aa: ASTSRDTRGEAF